These 27 T cell receptor beta chains share one sample of origin, sequenced in a study of OX40 agonist ivuxolimab in advanced cancers. Assay: immunoSEQ multiplex PCR; the TCRdb copy retains only in-frame clones and omits some. The table has roughly 75,000 clones, 87% seen once; the top ten hold 6.2%. The input for sequencing was CD4+ or CD8+ T cells sorted from blood, taken in a trial of the OX40 agonist ivuxolimab. The receptors were gathered from an adult with an advanced solid tumor such as melanoma, head and neck, liver or kidney cancer.

The chain is built from TRBV7-9 and TRBJ2-1, with D perhaps matching TRBD2 (7 bases). CDR3 length equals 16 residues. V gave up 4 bases and J gave up 7 bases, with 20 bases separating them. Germline lookup yields CDR1 SEHNR and CDR2 FQNEAQ (reference sequence). CDR3 sequence reads: CASSSFGGASRNEQFF. The CDR3 DNA follows: TGTGCCAGCAGCTCCTTTGGGGGGGCTTCGCGGAATGAGCAGTTCTTC. The variable domain in full, completed from reference TRBV7-9 and TRBJ2-1, reads DTGVSQNPRHKITKRGQNVTFRCDPISEHNRLYWYRQTLGQGPEFLTYFQNEAQLEKSRLLSDRFSAERPKGSFSTLEIQRTEQGDSAMYLCASSSFGGASRNEQFFGPGTRLTVL.

This clone was seen a handful of times. The chain has TRBV9 and TRBJ1-1; D might be TRBD1 (6 bases). This CDR3 is built from 13 residues. V was trimmed by 0 bases and J by 5 bases, leaving 8 bases between them. Germline V gene sequence: CDR1 SGDLS, CDR2 YYNGEE. CDR3 DNA sequence: TGTGCCAGCAGCGTAGGGCAGGGGACTGAAGCTTTCTTT. The encoded protein is CASSVGQGTEAFF.

This clone turned up a few times. This sequence joins TRBV30 and TRBJ1-1, with 8 bases matching TRBD1. Germline CDR1 and CDR2: GTSNPN and SVGIG (reference sequence). This CDR3 contains 11 residues. Unmatched junction bases numbered 2, after V lost 6 bases and J lost 5 bases. The CDR3 loop is CACYRGTEAFF. Written as DNA, the CDR3 is TGTGCCTGCTACAGGGGGACTGAAGCTTTCTTT. The whole variable domain, filled in from reference TRBV30 and TRBJ1-1, reads SQTIHQWPATLVQPVGSPLSLECTVEGTSNPNLYWYRQAAGRGLQLLFYSVGIGQISSEVPQNLSASRPQDRQFILSSKKLLLSDSGFYLCACYRGTEAFFGQGTRLTVV.

The genes are TRBV9 and TRBJ1-1; 7 bases are shared with TRBD1. J was trimmed by 7 bases and V by 0 bases; bases with no gene match: 6. The CDR3 extends over 14 amino acids. The germline V gene has CDR1 SGDLS and CDR2 YYNGEE. The CDR3 sequence is CASSVGAQGGEAFF. CDR3 in DNA: TGTGCCAGCAGCGTAGGGGCTCAGGGGGGTGAAGCTTTCTTT. Full variable domain (remainder filled in from reference TRBV9 and TRBJ1-1): DSGVTQTPKHLITATGQRVTLRCSPRSGDLSVYWYQQSLDQGLQFLIQYYNGEERAKGNILERFSAQQFPDLHSELNLSSLELGDSALYFCASSVGAQGGEAFFGQGTRLTVV.

This chain joins TRBV6-5 and TRBJ1-5; 7 bases match TRBD1. Germline-derived CDR1 and CDR2 are MNHEY and SVGAGI. V was clipped by 4 bases and J by 5 bases; unmatched bases: 8. CDR3 length equals 15 residues. The CDR3 DNA is TGTGCCAGCAGTTGGACAGGAGGAATCGATCAGCCCCAGCATTTT. Translation: CASSWTGGIDQPQHF.

The chain employs TRBV5-5 and TRBJ1-2; the D gene is possibly TRBD1 (6 bases). V dropped 0 bases and J dropped 3 bases, with 15 bases sitting between them. From germline, CDR1 is SGHKS and CDR2 YYEKEE (reference sequence). The CDR3 has 16 amino acids. The CDR3 DNA sequence: TGTGCCAGCAGCTTGGGCGAGGGCAGGGGACACTATGGCTACACCTTC. It encodes CASSLGEGRGHYGYTF.

V usage is TRBV4-1 and J usage is TRBJ2-1; tentatively, D is TRBD1 or TRBD2 (5 bases each). Germline V lookup: CDR1 MGHRA, CDR2 YSYEKL. The V and J ends lost 1 base and 0 bases respectively, with 13 bases between them. The CDR3 has 17 residues. The CDR3 loop reads CASSQGWGRSSYNEQFF. The CDR3, as DNA: TGCGCCAGCAGCCAAGGATGGGGGAGAAGCTCCTACAATGAGCAGTTCTTC.

The CDR3 DNA sequence: TGTGCCAGTAGTATCCTAACGGTCGGACTAGCTCCTTCGACAGATACGCAGTATTTT. It yields the protein CASSILTVGLAPSTDTQYF. The rearrangement uses TRBV19 and TRBJ2-3, with 8 bases identical to TRBD2. Germline values: CDR1 LNHDA, CDR2 SQIVND (reference sequence). V lost 3 bases, J lost 3 bases, and 17 bases stayed unmatched. The CDR3 covers 19 residues.

This chain connects TRBV5-1 to TRBJ2-1, with a possible D match to TRBD2 (5 bases). V was shortened by 4 bases and J by 8 bases, with 13 bases between the two germline ends. The CDR3 extends over 13 amino acids. The germline gives CDR1 SGHRS, CDR2 YFSETQ. The CDR3 nucleotides are TGCGCCAGCAGCCCCCTAGGGAGAGATGAGCAGTTCTTC. Protein: CASSPLGRDEQFF.

This CDR3 reads CASSRRQGVREKLFF. CDR3 nucleotides: TGTGCCAGCAGCCGTAGACAGGGGGTACGGGAAAAACTGTTTTTT. This sequence joins TRBV14 and TRBJ1-4; 9 nucleotides line up with TRBD1. V lost 4 bases, J lost 8 bases, and 8 bases stayed unmatched. The CDR3 covers 15 residues. Per the germline V gene, CDR1 is SGHDN and CDR2 is FVKESK.

The rearrangement uses TRBV11-2 and TRBJ2-7; D is perhaps TRBD1 (6 bases). V was shortened by 1 base and J by 5 bases, with 6 bases between the two germline ends. The germline CDR1 and CDR2 sequences are SGHAT and FQNNGV. This CDR3 is built from 12 residues. The CDR3: CASSLGGHEQYF. The CDR3 nucleotides read TGTGCCAGCAGCTTAGGGGGGCACGAGCAGTACTTC.

The rearrangement uses TRBV7-6 and TRBJ2-2; 11 nucleotides match TRBD2. Germline CDR1 is SGHVS and CDR2 is FNYEAQ. CDR3 size: 16 residues. V trimming: 5 bases; J trimming: 6 bases; junction bases outside the gene matches: 8. The CDR3 reads CASSQGTSGSPGELFF. CDR3 nucleotide sequence: TGTGCCAGCAGCCAGGGGACTAGCGGTTCTCCCGGGGAGCTGTTTTTT. The variable domain in full, completed from reference TRBV7-6 and TRBJ2-2, reads GAGVSQSPRYKVTKRGQDVALRCDPISGHVSLYWYRQALGQGPEFLTYFNYEAQQDKSGLPNDRFSAERPEGSISTLTIQRTEQRDSAMYRCASSQGTSGSPGELFFGEGSRLTVL.

V is TRBV5-4 and J is TRBJ2-7, with D possibly TRBD2 on 6 matching bases. The CDR3 spans 15 residues. The germline V gene encodes CDR1 SGHNT and CDR2 YYREEE (reference sequence). V was clipped by 4 bases and J by 4 bases, with 18 bases between them. CDR3 sequence: CASSGGDFPGYEQYF. The DNA of the CDR3 is TGTGCCAGCAGCGGTGGGGACTTCCCTGGGTACGAGCAGTACTTC.

The sample holds a few counts of this clone. V gene TRBV9 combines with J gene TRBJ2-3, with 8 bases fitting TRBD1. From germline, CDR1 is SGDLS and CDR2 YYNGEE. The CDR3 is 17 residues long. V gave up 4 bases and J gave up 1 base; unmatched junction bases: 11. The CDR3 region has the DNA TGTGCCAGCAGCCCCTGGACAGGGAATGGAGGCACAGATACGCAGTATTTT. Its translation: CASSPWTGNGGTDTQYF.

J is TRBJ2-1 and V is TRBV29-1, with D possibly being TRBD1 (5 bases). V shed 3 bases and J shed 0 bases, with 12 bases lying between them. This CDR3 comprises 15 residues. Germline CDR1 SQVTM, CDR2 ANQGSEA. The CDR3 is CSVDRAGPSYNEQFF. The CDR3 DNA follows: TGCAGCGTTGATAGGGCAGGGCCCTCCTACAATGAGCAGTTCTTC.

This clone was detected only once. This chain links TRBV7-3 with TRBJ1-6; D might be TRBD1 (5 bases). Per germline, CDR1 SGHTA and CDR2 FQGTGA. This CDR3 has 14 residues. V dropped 5 bases and J dropped 9 bases, with 14 bases sitting between them. Here the CDR3 DNA reads TGTGCCAGCAGCGCCTGGCAGGGCGGTTCACCCCTCCACTTT. Translation: CASSAWQGGSPLHF.

This clone was picked up a small number of times. This rearrangement joins TRBV28 to TRBJ1-2; no firm D call. CDR1 MDHEN and CDR2 SYDVKM come from the germline V gene. The ends were cut back, 4 bases at V and 4 bases at J, with 10 bases in the middle. This CDR3 is built from 13 residues. CDR3 nucleotide sequence: TGTGCCAGCAGTTACTACAGAGTCTATGGCTACACCTTC. The encoded protein is CASSYYRVYGYTF.

This rearrangement joins TRBV2 to TRBJ1-1, with D possibly matching TRBD1 (6 bases). CDR3 length: 13 amino acids. Trimming left V 6 bases short and J 0 bases short, with 8 bases between. Germline V gene data show CDR1 as SNHLY and CDR2 as FYNNEI. The CDR3 loop is CASSGTLNTEAFF. CDR3 sequence (DNA): TGTGCCAGCAGCGGGACACTGAACACTGAAGCTTTCTTT.

V gene TRBV28 combines with J gene TRBJ2-5; TRBD2 agrees at 8 bases. V trimming: 8 bases; J trimming: 5 bases; junction bases outside the gene matches: 7. Germline V lookup: CDR1 MDHEN, CDR2 SYDVKM. The CDR3 covers 13 residues. CDR3 sequence: CASSSGWAETQYF. CDR3 DNA: TGTGCCAGCTCTAGCGGGTGGGCGGAGACCCAGTACTTC.

The rearrangement uses TRBV13 and TRBJ2-3; TRBD2 agrees at 7 bases. Germline CDR1 and CDR2: PRHDT and FYEKMQ (reference sequence). Trimming took 5 bases from V and 2 from J; bases not matched to a gene: 7. CDR3 size: 15 residues. For the CDR3, the DNA is TGTGCCAGCAGCCTGCTAGCGGCTACCACAGATACGCAGTATTTT. It codes for CASSLLAATTDTQYF. The full variable domain, rest sourced from reference TRBV13 and TRBJ2-3, is AAGVIQSPRHLIKEKRETATLKCYPIPRHDTVYWYQQGPGQDPQFLISFYEKMQSDKGSIPDRFSAQQFSDYHSELNMSSLELGDSALYFCASSLLAATTDTQYFGPGTRLTVL.

This chain connects TRBV6-1 to TRBJ2-7; D gene ambiguous. The ends were cut back, 5 bases at V and 3 bases at J, with 2 bases in the middle. Germline V lookup: CDR1 MNHNS, CDR2 SASEGT. The length of the CDR3 is 10 residues. The DNA for the CDR3 is TGTGCCAGCAGTTACTACGAGCAGTACTTC. It is translated as CASSYYEQYF.

The genes are TRBV5-1 and TRBJ1-4; D not certain. CDR1 is SGHRS and CDR2 is YFSETQ in the germline V gene. V lost 3 bases and J 3 bases, leaving 18 bases between the germline ends. The CDR3 loop spans 17 amino acids. The CDR3 loop is CASSSLGVSDANEKLFF. CDR3 nucleotide sequence: TGCGCCAGCAGCTCCTTAGGAGTTAGTGACGCTAATGAAAAACTGTTTTTT.

The rearrangement joins TRBV7-2 to TRBJ1-6; a weak D match, TRBD1 (5 bases). The CDR3 spans 15 residues. From germline, CDR1 is SGHTA and CDR2 FQGNSA. Trimming cost V 1 base and J 6 bases, with 10 bases left between them. The CDR3 region is CASSLGVGGNSPLHF. The CDR3 DNA is TGTGCCAGCAGCTTAGGAGTCGGGGGTAATTCACCCCTCCACTTT.

The V call is TRBV10-3, the J call TRBJ1-1; TRBD1 might be the D (5 bases). CDR3 size: 14 residues. In germline, CDR1 is ENHRY, CDR2 SYGVKD. The V and J ends lost 3 bases and 1 base respectively, with 9 bases between them. CDR3 bases: TGTGCCATCAGTGACAGGGTAGAGAACACTGAAGCTTTCTTT. Its protein is CAISDRVENTEAFF.

The chain employs TRBV15 and TRBJ1-4; unclear D gene. V was trimmed by 0 bases and J by 8 bases, leaving 13 bases between them. Germline V gene sequence: CDR1 LNHNV, CDR2 YYDKDF (reference sequence). The CDR3 has 15 amino acids. In nucleotides, the CDR3 is TGTGCCACCAGCAGAGACAACAGTCTAAAGGAAAAACTGTTTTTT. It codes for CATSRDNSLKEKLFF. The complete variable domain, with remaining parts taken from reference TRBV15 and TRBJ1-4, reads DAMVIQNPRYQVTQFGKPVTLSCSQTLNHNVMYWYQQKSSQAPKLLFHYYDKDFNNEADTPDNFQSRRPNTSFCFLDIRSPGLGDTAMYLCATSRDNSLKEKLFFGSGTQLSVL.

The V call is TRBV30, the J call TRBJ2-1, with 10 bases matching TRBD2. The CDR3 covers 14 residues. The V and J ends lost 4 bases and 1 base, in that order; junction bases with no gene match: 1. Germline CDR1 and CDR2: GTSNPN and SVGIG (reference sequence). Here the CDR3 reads CAWTSGSSYNEQFF. CDR3 nucleotides: TGTGCCTGGACTAGCGGGAGTTCCTACAATGAGCAGTTCTTC.

The chain is built from TRBV10-1 and TRBJ2-5, with 10 bases fitting TRBD2. This CDR3 spans 15 amino acids. The trim removed 3 bases at V and 7 bases at J, leaving 8 bases unmatched. From germline, CDR1 is WNHNN and CDR2 SYGVQD (reference sequence). CDR3 in DNA: TGCGCCAGCAGTGATTTAGCGGGGGGCGCCGGGACCCAGTACTTC. Translated, it gives CASSDLAGGAGTQYF.